These T cell receptor beta chains were read from a single sample in a study of blood T cell repertoires in COVID-19. Clones were read by immunoSEQ multiplex PCR, and TCRdb kept only the in-frame ones, dropping some. Among 65,000 to 80,000 clones listed, around nine tenths were seen once. Sequencing was done on a sample of peripheral blood. The origin of the receptors is a human donor in a cohort sampled during active COVID-19. The CDR3 runs from the conserved cysteine through the conserved F or W. The D gene is left open where the match is weak. Where a row states a size, it is once, few, many or the class of an expanded clone; other rows omit it.

d_call | j_call | clone_size | v_call | cdr3_nt | cdr3_aa
. | TRBJ2-1 | . | TRBV7-3 | TGTGCCAGCAGCTTATCGGCTAGAGTGTCCAATGAGCAGTTCTTC | CASSLSARVSNEQFF
. | TRBJ2-7 | few | TRBV28 | TGTGCCAGCAGTTTAGGTCTACGCTACGAGCAGTACTTC | CASSLGLRYEQYF
. | TRBJ1-6 | few | TRBV27 | TGTGCCTCCAGAACGGGGGTTAACTCACCCCTCCACTTT | CASRTGVNSPLHF
. | TRBJ2-2 | few | TRBV18 | TGTGCCAGCTCCCACGACAGCTGGGAGCTGTTTTTT | CASSHDSWELFF
. | TRBJ1-2 | . | TRBV28 | TGTGCCAGCAGTTTGGTTACTTATGGCTACACCTTC | CASSLVTYGYTF
TRBD1 | TRBJ2-7 | . | TRBV9 | TGTGCCAGCAGCCTCGGACAGGGTTTAGGGGAGCAGTACTTC | CASSLGQGLGEQYF
TRBD2 | TRBJ2-7 | . | TRBV10-3 | TGTGCCATCAGTGTGGGGCTAGCGGGACGTGACGAGCAGTACTTC | CAISVGLAGRDEQYF
. | TRBJ2-7 | . | TRBV7-9 | TGTGCCAGCAGCAAGCGAGGGACCTACGAGCAGTACTTC | CASSKRGTYEQYF
TRBD2 | TRBJ2-5 | . | TRBV6-5 | TGTGCCAGCAGTTGGGCCAGACTAGCTGAGACCCAGTACTTC | CASSWARLAETQYF
. | TRBJ2-3 | . | TRBV5-4 | TGTGCCAGCAGCATATATAGTTCAGATACGCAGTATTTT | CASSIYSSDTQYF
TRBD2 | TRBJ2-1 | . | TRBV6-5 | TGTGCCAGCAGGCTCGATAGCGGGAGTTACAATGAGCAGTTCTTC | CASRLDSGSYNEQFF
TRBD1 | TRBJ2-7 | . | TRBV6-2/TRBV6-3 | TGTGCCAGCAGCCGGGACAGGGCGGTTGGCGAGCAGTACTTC | CASSRDRAVGEQYF